A single sample is the source of the 2 T cell receptor beta chains below, sequenced in a study of early T cells in non-severe SARS-CoV-2 infection. TCRdb used MiXCR to reprocess the 5' RACE reads, holding one entry per CDR3 protein. This table holds about 40,000 distinct CDR3 sequences, roughly 6% found once. Sequencing input: whole blood. These TCRs come from an adult who was a healthcare worker with PCR-confirmed SARS-CoV-2 infection or an uninfected control (not recorded which).

V gene TRBV7-9 combines with J gene TRBJ2-5; D is ambiguous. The CDR3 extends over 12 amino acids. Germline loops: CDR1 SEHNR, CDR2 FQNEAQ (reference sequence). V lost 1 base, J lost 5 bases, and 5 bases lay in between. CDR3 sequence: CASSLGTETQYF. The DNA for the CDR3 is TGTGCCAGCAGCTTAGGGACCGAGACCCAGTACTTC.

This clonotype was recorded at least ten times. The chain uses TRBV20-1 and TRBJ1-1, with 8 nucleotides matching TRBD1. The CDR3 has 14 amino acids. The germline gives CDR1 DFQATT, CDR2 SNEGSKA (reference sequence). The V and J ends lost 1 base and 2 bases, in that order; junction bases with no gene match: 3. The CDR3 nucleotides are TGCAGTGCTAGAGGCGGGACAGGTAACACTGAAGCTTTCTTT. Translation: CSARGGTGNTEAFF.